Below are 24 T cell receptor beta chains sequenced from a single sample in a study of regulatory T cells in long-lasting Graves disease. HTBI primers from iRepertoire and Arm-PCR of CDR3 regions yielded the TCR beta libraries. TCRdb passed the multiplex PCR reads through MiXCR, listing each CDR3 protein once. The data contain 200,000 to 250,000 distinct CDR3 sequences, over 20% of them seen just once; the ten biggest clones take up approximately 13%. Time point in this sample: newly diagnosed GD, antithyroid drugs for less than 3 months. RNA from PBMCs was the source of the TCR library. The sequences come from peripheral blood mononuclear cells (PBMCs), collected at new diagnosis, from a patient treated with antithyroid drugs. The receptor source for this set is a female donor with Graves disease.

This clonotype was observed at least ten times. V usage is TRBV18 and J usage is TRBJ2-7, with D possibly being TRBD2 (6 bases). The CDR3 length is 14 residues. Germline V CDR1 and CDR2: KGHSH, LQKENI. The germline V and J ends were trimmed by 3 bases and 4 bases, with 13 bases remaining between them. CDR3 nucleotides: TGTGCCAGCTCACCTCGGGTTGCGGGATACGAGCAGTACTTC. It codes for CASSPRVAGYEQYF.

Ten or more counts support this clonotype. The chain links TRBV7-9 to TRBJ2-5; TRBD2 agrees at 8 bases. CDR1 is SEHNR, CDR2 FQNEAQ, per germline (reference sequence). This CDR3 is built from 13 residues. The ends lost 4 bases at V and 2 bases at J; junction bases unmatched: 0. CDR3 residues: CASSSSGQETQYF. As DNA, the CDR3 is TGTGCCAGCAGCTCTAGCGGGCAAGAGACCCAGTACTTC.

This chain joins TRBV2 and TRBJ2-1; TRBD2 matches 11 bases. The CDR3 totals 15 residues. J lost 4 bases, V lost 6 bases, and 5 bases had no gene match. Germline loops: CDR1 SNHLY, CDR2 FYNNEI. The CDR3 here is CASRLAGVLYNEQFF. The CDR3 DNA reads TGTGCCAGCAGACTAGCGGGAGTACTATACAATGAGCAGTTCTTC.

Concerning this clonotype: Given a far larger clone just one base away, this is likely a sequencing read error. CDR3 in DNA: TGTGCCAGCGGCCAGACCCCAGGAGGAGAGACCCAGTACTTC. Translation gives CASGQTPGGETQYF. This chain connects TRBV3-1 to TRBJ2-5, with D maybe TRBD2 (5 bases). The germline gives CDR1 LGHDT, CDR2 YNNKEL (reference sequence). The CDR3 sequence is 14 residues long.

The sample holds many counts of this clonotype. This chain links TRBV11-3 with TRBJ2-1; D remains unclear. CDR3 length: 13 amino acids. V lost 5 bases to trimming and J lost 9 bases, with 14 bases between them. Germline lookup yields CDR1 SGHNT and CDR2 YENEEA. The CDR3 DNA reads as TGTGCCAGCAGCCATCAAGGAAATGGTGAGCAGTTCTTC. Translation: CASSHQGNGEQFF.

The sample holds many counts of this clonotype. It may be a read error: a sequence one base away is much more abundant. The rearrangement joins TRBV27 to TRBJ2-1, with D perhaps TRBD2 (5 bases). Germline-derived CDR1 and CDR2 are MNHEY and SMNVEV (reference sequence). This CDR3 contains 18 residues. The CDR3 spells CASRPTLSGFSSYTEQFF. The CDR3 coding sequence is TGTGCCAGCAGGCCTACCCTCAGCGGCTTTAGCTCCTACACTGAGCAGTTCTTC.

This clonotype has ten or more counts. V gene TRBV20-1 combines with J gene TRBJ2-3; 9 bases agree with TRBD1. The ends lost 6 bases at V and 4 bases at J; junction bases unmatched: 2. Germline V gene sequence: CDR1 DFQATT, CDR2 SNEGSKA (reference sequence). The CDR3 contains 12 residues. The CDR3 reads CSAGDRADTQYF. DNA for the CDR3: TGCAGTGCCGGGGACAGGGCAGATACGCAGTATTTT.

At least ten counts were recorded for this clonotype. The chain combines TRBV3-1 with TRBJ1-2; weak D call: TRBD1 (6 bases). Trimming pared 0 bases from V and 4 bases from J, leaving 12 bases between. This CDR3 has 15 amino acids. In germline, CDR1 is LGHDT, CDR2 YNNKEL (reference sequence). In DNA, the CDR3 is TGTGCCAGCAGCCAAGAAGGGGGGGAGCGCTATGGCTACACCTTC. Protein: CASSQEGGERYGYTF.

The gene calls are TRBV19 and TRBJ2-1; D possibly corresponds to TRBD2 (6 bases). Germline V CDR1 and CDR2: LNHDA, SQIVND (reference sequence). This CDR3 is 11 amino acids long. V was shortened by 8 bases and J by 10 bases, with 12 bases between the two germline ends. The CDR3 nucleotides are TGTGCCAGTCTCCAACGGGGGGAGCAGTTCTTC. Residues: CASLQRGEQFF.

This clonotype occurred many times. This chain connects TRBV11-3 to TRBJ2-2; TRBD2 aligns across 14 bases. The CDR3 contains 18 residues. Germline V lookup: CDR1 SGHNT, CDR2 YENEEA. In DNA form, the CDR3 reads TGTGCAATCACTTTCCCGGGACTAGCGGGAGCGTCGACCGGGGAGCTGTTTTTT. Amino acid sequence: CAITFPGLAGASTGELFF.

This clonotype was counted at least ten times. This chain uses TRBV7-9 with TRBJ2-5; D possibly corresponds to TRBD1 (6 bases). The germline V gene has CDR1 SEHNR and CDR2 FQNEAQ (reference sequence). V was cut by 4 bases and J by 5 bases, with 11 bases left in between. The CDR3 consists of 13 residues. This CDR3 reads CASSSQGRETQYF. The CDR3, as DNA: TGTGCCAGCAGCTCACAGGGCCGGGAGACCCAGTACTTC.

V and J are TRBV20-1 and TRBJ2-1; 10 bases line up with TRBD2. Germline V gives CDR1 DFQATT, CDR2 SNEGSKA (reference sequence). The CDR3 is made up of 16 amino acids. V shed 0 bases and J 8 bases; nucleotides not matched to a gene: 10. Here the CDR3 DNA reads TGCAGTGCTAGAGATCTAGCGGGAGCCGGGGGGGATGAGCAGTTCTTC. Amino acids: CSARDLAGAGGDEQFF.

The V and J genes are TRBV5-1 and TRBJ1-4; 12 nucleotides line up with TRBD1. This CDR3 has 18 residues. V trimming: 1 base; J trimming: 3 bases; junction bases outside the gene matches: 7. Germline V gene data show CDR1 as SGHRS and CDR2 as YFSETQ. The CDR3, as DNA: TGCGCCAGCAGCTTGAATCCGGGACAGGGGGCAGCTAATGAAAAACTGTTTTTT. Its translation is CASSLNPGQGAANEKLFF.

The rearrangement joins TRBV5-1 to TRBJ2-5; D might be TRBD1 (6 bases). CDR3 length: 14 residues. Germline V gene data show CDR1 as SGHRS and CDR2 as YFSETQ. The V end lost 1 base, the J end lost 4 bases, and 11 bases lay between the germline ends. The CDR3 is CASSLNGQLETQYF. CDR3 nucleotides: TGCGCCAGCAGCTTGAACGGACAGTTAGAGACCCAGTACTTC. The full variable domain, with the rest looked up from reference TRBV5-1 and TRBJ2-5, is KAGVTQTPRYLIKTRGQQVTLSCSPISGHRSVSWYQQTPGQGLQFLFEYFSETQRNKGNFPGRFSGRQFSNSRSEMNVSTLELGDSALYLCASSLNGQLETQYFGPGTRLLVL.

This clonotype has at least ten counts. This chain connects TRBV2 to TRBJ1-3; the D gene is possibly TRBD1 (5 bases). The V end lost 6 bases, the J end lost 0 bases, and 9 bases lay between the germline ends. The CDR3 runs 14 residues. The germline CDR1 and CDR2 sequences are SNHLY and FYNNEI. The CDR3 DNA sequence: TGTGCCAGCAGAGGGACCGTCTCTGGAAACACCATATATTTT. Translated: CASRGTVSGNTIYF.

This clonotype was seen more than once but under ten times. The chain has TRBV19 and TRBJ2-5, with 8 bases fitting TRBD2. CDR3 length equals 13 residues. The V and J ends lost 3 bases and 5 bases, in that order; junction bases with no gene match: 2. Germline loops: CDR1 LNHDA, CDR2 SQIVND (reference sequence). CDR3: CASSMRTSETQYF. CDR3 in DNA: TGTGCCAGTAGTATGAGGACTAGCGAGACCCAGTACTTC.

This clonotype was seen many times. The J gene is TRBJ1-1, the V gene TRBV5-1; perhaps TRBD1 as D (5 bases). The CDR3 runs 13 residues. V was shortened by 5 bases and J by 5 bases, with 13 bases between the two germline ends. Germline V lookup: CDR1 SGHRS, CDR2 YFSETQ. CDR3 region: CASRLREGTEAFF. DNA for the CDR3: TGCGCCAGCAGGCTACGGGAGGGGACTGAAGCTTTCTTT.

This clonotype has a count of ten or more. The chain combines TRBV7-2 with TRBJ2-3; 12 bases are a match to TRBD2. Germline lookup yields CDR1 SGHTA and CDR2 FQGNSA. The CDR3 has 16 residues. The ends lost 1 base at V and 1 base at J; junction bases unmatched: 0. Here the CDR3 reads CASSLGLAGGTDTQYF. CDR3 DNA sequence: TGTGCCAGCAGCTTAGGACTAGCGGGAGGCACAGATACGCAGTATTTT.

A note on this clonotype: This sequence may be a read error, since a much larger clone differs from it by one base. This chain joins TRBV5-6 and TRBJ1-2; D is ambiguous. There are 15 residues in the CDR3. Germline CDR1 and CDR2: SGHDT and YYEEEE. In nucleotides, the CDR3 is TGTGCCAGCAGCCCTTACTCCACAGCTAACTATGGCTACGCCTTC. It yields the protein CASSPYSTANYGYAF.

In its sample, this clonotype was seen many times. V is TRBV7-2 and J is TRBJ1-2; no firm D call. The CDR3 is made up of 12 amino acids. Between the trimmed V and J ends, which lost 3 bases and 9 bases, there was a span of 11 bases. Germline CDR1 reads SGHTA; CDR2 reads FQGNSA. This CDR3 is CASSLDQARYTF. The DNA for the CDR3 is TGTGCCAGCAGCTTGGACCAGGCCCGCTACACCTTC.

This clonotype was observed many times. This chain links TRBV7-2 with TRBJ1-2; 8 bases are a match to TRBD1. The germline CDR1 and CDR2 sequences are SGHTA and FQGNSA. V shed 4 bases and J 4 bases; nucleotides not matched to a gene: 8. The CDR3 is 15 amino acids. As DNA, the CDR3 is TGTGCCAGCAGCTCACAAAGGACAGGGAGCTATGGCTACACCTTC. It codes for CASSSQRTGSYGYTF.

This clonotype was found many times. J is TRBJ2-7 and V is TRBV7-3, with D unclear. The CDR3 is 14 amino acids. V dropped 0 bases and J dropped 3 bases, with 9 bases sitting between them. Germline V lookup: CDR1 SGHTA, CDR2 FQGTGA. CDR3 residues: CASSLTGNDYEQYF. DNA for the CDR3: TGTGCCAGCAGCTTAACGGGAAACGACTACGAGCAGTACTTC.

This clonotype came up many times. The rearrangement links TRBV7-8 to TRBJ2-7; no clear D gene. The germline V gene has CDR1 SGHVS and CDR2 FQNEAQ. The CDR3 sequence is 14 residues long. The V end was cut by 1 base, the J end by 3 bases, with 10 bases between. For the CDR3, the DNA is TGTGCCAGCAGCTTAGGAGACTTCTACTACGAGCAGTACTTC. Its translation: CASSLGDFYYEQYF.

V and J are TRBV3-1 and TRBJ1-2, with no clear D. The CDR3 is 12 residues long. V was pared by 1 base and J by 8 bases, with 8 bases between. Germline V gene data show CDR1 as LGHDT and CDR2 as YNNKEL (reference sequence). The CDR3 nucleotides are TGTGCCAGCAGCCAAGGCCCCGGGGGCTACACCTTC. Translated: CASSQGPGGYTF. Full variable domain (remainder filled in from reference TRBV3-1 and TRBJ1-2): DTAVSQTPKYLVTQMGNDKSIKCEQNLGHDTMYWYKQDSKKFLKIMFSYNNKELIINETVPNRFSPKSPDKAHLNLHINSLELGDSAVYFCASSQGPGGYTFGSGTRLTVV.